This T cell receptor (beta chain) was sequenced in a study of blood T cell dynamics during melanoma immunotherapy. Germline assignment: CDR1 LNHDA and CDR2 SQIVND (reference sequence). The CDR3 contains 16 residues. Trimming cost V 6 bases and J 4 bases, with 19 bases left between them. Time point denoted: pre-treatment baseline. No patient had earlier systemic cancer treatment, concurrent immunosuppressants, or another active cancer. Sequencing used immunoSEQ multiplex PCR; TCRdb keeps in-frame clones, though not all of them. The table lists approximately 9,700 clones, about 88% of them singletons. Note on this clone: As yet, its antigen is unknown.

Points from the study as a whole: Clones driving repertoire changes may be melanoma-specific or general immune activation.

J is TRBJ2-1 and V is TRBV19, with D perhaps matching TRBD2 (7 bases). This sequence was found in a human donor with melanoma. Sequences were derived from blood, sampled from a patient treated with checkpoint blockade. The DNA for the CDR3 is TGTGCCAGTAGCCCGCGCCGGGGGGCGGGATACAATGAGCAGTTCTTC. This codes for CASSPRRGAGYNEQFF.